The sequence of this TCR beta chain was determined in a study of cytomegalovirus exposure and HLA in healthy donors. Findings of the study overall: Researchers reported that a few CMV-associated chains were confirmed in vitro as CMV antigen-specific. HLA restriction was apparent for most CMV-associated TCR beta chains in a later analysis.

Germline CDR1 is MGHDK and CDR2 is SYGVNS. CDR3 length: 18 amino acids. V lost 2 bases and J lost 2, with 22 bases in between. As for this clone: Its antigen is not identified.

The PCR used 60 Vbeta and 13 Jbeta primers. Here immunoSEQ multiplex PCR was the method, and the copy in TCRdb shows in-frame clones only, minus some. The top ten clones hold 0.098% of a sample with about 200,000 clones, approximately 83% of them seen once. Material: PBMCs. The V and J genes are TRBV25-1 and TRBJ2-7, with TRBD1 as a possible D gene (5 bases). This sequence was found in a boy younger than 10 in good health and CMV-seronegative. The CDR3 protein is CASSEVLTGGVGAYEQYF. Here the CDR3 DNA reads TGTGCCAGCAGTGAAGTCCTAACAGGTGGGGTTGGGGCCTACGAGCAGTACTTC.